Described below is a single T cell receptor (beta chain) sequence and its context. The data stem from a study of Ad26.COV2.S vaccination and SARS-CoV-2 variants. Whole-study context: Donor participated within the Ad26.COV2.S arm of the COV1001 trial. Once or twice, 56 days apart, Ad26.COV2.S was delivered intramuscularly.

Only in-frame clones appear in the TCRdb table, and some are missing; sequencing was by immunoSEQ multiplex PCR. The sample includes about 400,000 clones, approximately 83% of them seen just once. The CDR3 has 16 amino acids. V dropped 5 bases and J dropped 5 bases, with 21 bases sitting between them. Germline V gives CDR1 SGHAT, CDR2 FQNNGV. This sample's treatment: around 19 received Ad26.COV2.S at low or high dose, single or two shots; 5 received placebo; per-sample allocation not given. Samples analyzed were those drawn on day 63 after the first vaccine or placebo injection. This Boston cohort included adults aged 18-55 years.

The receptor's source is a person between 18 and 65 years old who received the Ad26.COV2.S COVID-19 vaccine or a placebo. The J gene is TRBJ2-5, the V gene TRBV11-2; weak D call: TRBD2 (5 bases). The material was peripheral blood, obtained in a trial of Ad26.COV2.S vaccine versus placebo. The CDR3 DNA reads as TGTGCCAGCAGCCCGGGGTCCCATCCAAGCGTCGAGACCCAGTACTTC. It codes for CASSPGSHPSVETQYF.